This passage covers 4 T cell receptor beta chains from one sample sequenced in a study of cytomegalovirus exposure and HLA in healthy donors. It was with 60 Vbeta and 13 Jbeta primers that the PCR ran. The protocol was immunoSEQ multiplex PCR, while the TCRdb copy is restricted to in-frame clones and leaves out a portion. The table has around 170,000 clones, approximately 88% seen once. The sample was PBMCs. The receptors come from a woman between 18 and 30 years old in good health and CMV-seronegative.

The CDR3, as DNA: TGCGCCAGCAGCTTGTTGGGACAGAACACCGGGGAGCTGTTTTTT. It yields the protein CASSLLGQNTGELFF. J is TRBJ2-2 and V is TRBV5-1; maybe TRBD1 (6 bases). Between the trimmed V and J ends, which lost 1 base and 1 base, there was a span of 8 bases. The CDR3 length is 15 residues. Germline CDR1 reads SGHRS; CDR2 reads YFSETQ.

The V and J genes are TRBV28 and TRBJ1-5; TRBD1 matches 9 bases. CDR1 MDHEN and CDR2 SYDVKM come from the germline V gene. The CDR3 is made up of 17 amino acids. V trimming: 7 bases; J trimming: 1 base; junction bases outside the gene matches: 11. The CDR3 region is CASTGGYRGQSNQPQHF. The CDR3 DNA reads TGTGCCAGCACGGGGGGGTACAGGGGGCAGAGCAATCAGCCCCAGCATTTT.

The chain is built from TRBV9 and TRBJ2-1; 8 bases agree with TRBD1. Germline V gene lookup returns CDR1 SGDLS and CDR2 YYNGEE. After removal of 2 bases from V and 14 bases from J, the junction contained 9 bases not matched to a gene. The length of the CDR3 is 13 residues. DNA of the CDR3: TGTGCCAGCAGCGTGGGGGTCCCAGGGGGCAAGTTCTTC. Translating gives CASSVGVPGGKFF.

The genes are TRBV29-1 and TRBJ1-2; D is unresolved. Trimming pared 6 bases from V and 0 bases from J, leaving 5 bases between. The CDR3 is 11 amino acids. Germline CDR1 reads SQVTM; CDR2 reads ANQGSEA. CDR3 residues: CSVIANYGYTF. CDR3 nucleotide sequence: TGCAGCGTGATAGCTAACTATGGCTACACCTTC.